These 22 T cell receptor beta chains were all obtained from the same sample, sequenced in a study of blood T cell repertoires in COVID-19. Clones were sequenced by immunoSEQ multiplex PCR, and TCRdb holds only the in-frame ones, with some missing. This sample has 300,000 to 450,000 clones, with 85% found just once. The sequenced sample consisted of peripheral blood. These TCRs come from a woman aged 18-30 years with acute or convalescent COVID-19.

This clone appeared a few times. The chain links TRBV6-6 to TRBJ1-3, with 7 bases identical to TRBD1. This CDR3 contains 14 residues. With 4 bases clipped from V and 0 bases from J, the junction kept 0 bases outside the gene matches. Germline V lookup: CDR1 MNHNY, CDR2 SVGAGI (reference sequence). The chain's CDR3 is CASSWDSSGNTIYF. As DNA, the CDR3 is TGTGCCAGCAGTTGGGACAGCTCTGGAAACACCATATATTTT.

The J gene is TRBJ2-7, the V gene TRBV6-5, with unresolved D. The CDR3 is 13 residues long. Trimming removed 4 bases from V and 0 bases from J, with 7 bases in between. Germline V gene data show CDR1 as MNHEY and CDR2 as SVGAGI. CDR3 protein: CASSSRPSYEQYF. The DNA of the CDR3 is TGTGCCAGCAGTTCCCGTCCCTCCTACGAGCAGTACTTC.

V gene TRBV14 combines with J gene TRBJ2-2; D gene unclear. The CDR3 runs to 13 residues. Germline loops: CDR1 SGHDN, CDR2 FVKESK. Trimming took 4 bases from V and 4 from J, leaving 7 bases between them. The CDR3 sequence is CASSLISTGELFF. The CDR3 DNA is TGTGCCAGCAGCCTGATCAGCACCGGGGAGCTGTTTTTT.

In DNA, the CDR3 is TGTGCCACCAGTCTAGAGGGTTCCTACGAGCAGTACTTC. This encodes CATSLEGSYEQYF. The chain employs TRBV24-1 and TRBJ2-7, with D tentatively TRBD2 (5 bases). Germline V gene sequence: CDR1 KGHDR, CDR2 SFDVKD. The CDR3 runs to 13 residues. V shed 6 bases and J shed 1 base, with 9 bases lying between them.

The chain links TRBV2 to TRBJ1-2; possible D gene TRBD1, 5 bases. This CDR3 is 17 amino acids long. V lost 9 bases, J lost 2 bases, and 25 bases lay in between. CDR1 and CDR2 (germline): SNHLY, FYNNEI. DNA for the CDR3: TGTGCCAGAACAGAAGAGGGGAGGGTGTTGATAAACTATGGCTACACCTTC. It is translated as CARTEEGRVLINYGYTF.

V and J are TRBV10-2 and TRBJ2-5; TRBD2 agrees at 7 bases. Per germline, CDR1 WSHSY and CDR2 SAAADI. The CDR3 extends over 13 amino acids. V shed 6 bases, J shed 2 bases, and the junction held 3 bases outside the gene matches. As DNA, the CDR3 is TGCGCCAGCAGACCGGGGGGTCAAGAGACCCAGTACTTC. Its protein product is CASRPGGQETQYF.

The chain couples TRBV7-9 to TRBJ2-3, with 10 nucleotides matching TRBD2. Per germline, CDR1 SEHNR and CDR2 FQNEAQ (reference sequence). The J segment lost 4 bases and the V segment lost 3 bases, leaving 4 bases of the junction unmatched. This CDR3 comprises 15 residues. The CDR3: CASSLRTSGADTQYF. The CDR3 coding sequence is TGTGCCAGCAGCTTGAGGACTAGCGGCGCAGATACGCAGTATTTT.

The chain uses TRBV5-1 and TRBJ2-1; D is undetermined. Germline V CDR1 and CDR2: SGHRS, YFSETQ. The CDR3 runs to 13 residues. The V gene lost 1 base and the J gene lost 7 bases, with 9 bases spanning the gap. CDR3 DNA sequence: TGCGCCAGCAGCTTGATTCTCCTAAATGAGCAGTTCTTC. Its translation: CASSLILLNEQFF.

The gene calls are TRBV27 and TRBJ2-1; 14 bases map to TRBD2. This CDR3 spans 17 amino acids. V was pared by 5 bases and J by 6 bases, with 9 bases of the junction left unmatched. The germline V gene has CDR1 MNHEY and CDR2 SMNVEV (reference sequence). In nucleotides, the CDR3 is TGTGCCAGCAGTCCAATAACGACTAGCGGGAGGGCCAATGAGCAGTTCTTC. Translating gives CASSPITTSGRANEQFF.

The J gene is TRBJ1-2, the V gene TRBV19, with 7 bases lining up with TRBD1. This CDR3 is 16 amino acids long. V lost 1 base and J lost 8; bases outside the gene matches: 13. Germline assignment: CDR1 LNHDA and CDR2 SQIVND (reference sequence). The CDR3 bases are TGTGCCAGTAGTATAGTCGAAGGGGGCGTCGGTCGAGGCTACACCTTC. Amino acids: CASSIVEGGVGRGYTF. Filled out from reference TRBV19 and TRBJ1-2, the complete variable domain reads DGGITQSPKYLFRKEGQNVTLSCEQNLNHDAMYWYRQDPGQGLRLIYYSQIVNDFQKGDIAEGYSVSREKKESFPLTVTSAQKNPTAFYLCASSIVEGGVGRGYTFGSGTRLTVV.

This clone was counted once. The V gene is TRBV12-5, the J gene TRBJ1-6, with 11 positions matching TRBD1. This CDR3 contains 14 residues. The ends lost 5 bases at V and 9 bases at J; junction bases unmatched: 3. Germline-derived CDR1 and CDR2 are LGHNT and FRNRAP. DNA for the CDR3: TGTGCTAGTGGTGGACAGGGGGCGAGTTCACCCCTCCACTTT. Encoded protein: CASGGQGASSPLHF.

V and J are TRBV30 and TRBJ1-1, with D possibly matching TRBD1 (5 bases). V lost 0 bases and J lost 4, with 9 bases in between. The CDR3 sequence is 13 residues long. Germline CDR1 GTSNPN, CDR2 SVGIG (reference sequence). The CDR3 reads CAWSVGGGTEAFF. CDR3 coding DNA: TGTGCCTGGAGTGTGGGGGGGGGCACTGAAGCTTTCTTT.

The rearrangement uses TRBV19 and TRBJ1-4, with D perhaps matching TRBD1 (6 bases). The CDR3 loop spans 15 amino acids. Trimming stripped 0 bases from V and 1 base from J, with 6 bases between. Germline loops: CDR1 LNHDA, CDR2 SQIVND (reference sequence). This chain's CDR3 is CASSIEGGTNEKLFF. Written as DNA, the CDR3 is TGTGCCAGTAGTATAGAAGGGGGAACTAATGAAAAACTGTTTTTT.

Here the CDR3 DNA reads TGTGCCAGTAGGGAGAGGCTAGCGGGCTTCTCCTACAATGAGCAGTTCTTC. Translation: CASRERLAGFSYNEQFF. This sequence joins TRBV19 and TRBJ2-1, with 8 positions matching TRBD2. Germline CDR1 and CDR2: LNHDA and SQIVND (reference sequence). The CDR3 totals 17 residues. J was trimmed by 0 bases and V by 6 bases; bases with no gene match: 10.

This clone showed up just a few times. The gene calls are TRBV7-3 and TRBJ1-2; the D is unclear. The CDR3 length is 13 residues. Germline values: CDR1 SGHTA, CDR2 FQGTGA. Trimming left V 4 bases short and J 8 bases short, with 14 bases between. The CDR3 nucleotides are TGTGCCAGCAGCTCCATGACTGGGGAGGGCTACACCTTC. This encodes CASSSMTGEGYTF.

This chain connects TRBV12-5 to TRBJ2-5, with TRBD2 as a possible D gene (5 bases). CDR1 and CDR2 from the germline V gene are LGHNT and FRNRAP. Trimming cost V 4 bases and J 9 bases, with 18 bases left between them. The CDR3 extends over 14 amino acids. This CDR3 is CASGSPSPVEAQYF. DNA of the CDR3: TGTGCTAGTGGTTCACCATCCCCCGTGGAGGCCCAGTACTTC.

The genes are TRBV6-5 and TRBJ1-1, with D perhaps TRBD1 (6 bases). The germline CDR1 and CDR2 sequences are MNHEY and SVGAGI. Trimming pared 0 bases from V and 0 bases from J, leaving 8 bases between. CDR3 length equals 15 residues. The CDR3: CASSYSGQMNTEAFF. CDR3 DNA: TGTGCCAGCAGTTACTCAGGACAGATGAACACTGAAGCTTTCTTT.

The rearrangement links TRBV11-2 to TRBJ2-5, with 10 bases that match TRBD2. V gave up 2 bases and J gave up 5 bases; unmatched junction bases: 14. The length of the CDR3 is 18 residues. Germline values: CDR1 SGHAT, CDR2 FQNNGV. This chain's CDR3 is CASSLLGLALTSGETQYF. In DNA form, the CDR3 reads TGTGCCAGCAGCTTACTGGGACTAGCGCTCACTTCGGGGGAGACCCAGTACTTC.

V is TRBV2 and J is TRBJ2-4; 7 nucleotides agree with TRBD1. The germline V gene has CDR1 SNHLY and CDR2 FYNNEI. This CDR3 contains 16 residues. V gave up 6 bases and J gave up 8 bases; unmatched junction bases: 16. This chain's CDR3 is CASRRRFTGDGHIQYF. In nucleotides, the CDR3 is TGTGCCAGCAGAAGGAGATTCACAGGGGACGGTCACATTCAGTACTTC.

This clone has only a few counts. The chain couples TRBV5-5 to TRBJ1-3; D not certain. The germline V and J ends were trimmed by 4 bases and 8 bases, with 13 bases remaining between them. The CDR3 runs 13 residues. Germline CDR1 is SGHKS and CDR2 is YYEKEE (reference sequence). Here the CDR3 DNA reads TGTGCCAGCAGCCCGGAGGGTCTGTACACCATATATTTT. As protein: CASSPEGLYTIYF.

The chain links TRBV24-1 to TRBJ2-1, with a weak D call TRBD2 (6 bases). V lost 5 bases and J lost 14, with 12 bases in between. The CDR3 is 11 residues long. Looked up from germline, CDR1 is KGHDR and CDR2 is SFDVKD. The CDR3 region has the DNA TGTGCCACCAGTGGGGCGGGACGTGAGTTCTTC. It is translated as CATSGAGREFF.

Written as DNA, the CDR3 is TGTGCCAGCACCCGCCCGAGCGGGAGGTTCTCCGAGCAGTACTTC. It codes for CASTRPSGRFSEQYF. This chain connects TRBV28 to TRBJ2-7, with 9 bases aligning to TRBD2. Unmatched junction bases numbered 13, after V lost 7 bases and J lost 6 bases. The germline CDR1 and CDR2 sequences are MDHEN and SYDVKM. CDR3 length: 15 amino acids.